This passage covers 32 T cell receptor beta chains from one sample sequenced in a study of tumor-infiltrating lymphocytes in primary liver carcinoma. A constant-region primer primed TCR beta cDNA synthesis from 450 to 550 ng of total RNA. Investigators got TCR beta libraries out of three nested multiplex PCR rounds, done with slightly modified ARM-PCR. Amplification in the first two PCR rounds was performed using TRBV1-TRBV30 forward primers and a C-beta reverse primer for around 11 cycles each. TCRdb redid the calling of the multiplex PCR reads with MiXCR, one entry per CDR3 protein. The table includes roughly 200,000 distinct CDR3 sequences, approximately 86% detected once. RNA and DNA were co-extracted from around 20-30 mg of unsorted bulk tissue. The sample taken for sequencing was tumor tissue from primary liver carcinoma. The receptors were sampled from a man aged 40-49 years with primary liver carcinoma and hepatitis B virus infection.

Regarding this clonotype: Here the CDR3 omits its conserved ending phenylalanine or tryptophan, so a read error is the likely source. The limits of the CDR3 on the DNA are not certain, so only TCRdb's listed CDR3 is given. This chain uses TRBV11-3 with TRBJ2-1. The CDR3 is 14 residues long, ends included. The germline CDR1 and CDR2 sequences are SGHNT and YENEEA. This chain's CDR3 is CASSLRVSNNEQCL.

This clonotype was seen a few times. The chain uses TRBV5-1 and TRBJ2-3; 8 bases match TRBD1. The J segment lost 4 bases and the V segment lost 5 bases, leaving 24 bases of the junction unmatched. Looked up from germline, CDR1 is SGHRS and CDR2 is YFSETQ. The length of the CDR3 is 20 residues. The CDR3 loop is CASRLSGGGPALPSADTQYF. The CDR3 DNA follows: TGCGCCAGCAGACTTTCAGGGGGCGGTCCTGCGCTGCCTAGCGCAGATACGCAGTATTTT.

The V gene is TRBV11-3, the J gene TRBJ2-1; the D is unclear. CDR3 length: 14 amino acids. The germline gives CDR1 SGHNT, CDR2 YENEEA. CDR3 coding DNA: TGTACCTGCAGCTTAGGCATCTCGAACGATGAGCAGTTCTTC. Amino acid sequence: CTCSLGISNDEQFF.

Remarks on this clonotype: Its ends do not fully match the called genes, so a read error is possible. For the CDR3, the DNA is TGCAGGGTTGATTCGGCAGAGAGTTATACTGAAGCTTTCTTT. Residues: CRVDSAESYTEAFF. The chain recombines TRBV29-1 with TRBJ1-1; unclear D gene. Germline CDR1 SQVTM, CDR2 ANQGSEA. The CDR3 extends over 14 amino acids.

Of note for this clonotype: The junction departs from the called germline gene at one end, perhaps through a read error. The chain is built from TRBV7-3 and TRBJ2-7; D is perhaps TRBD2 (6 bases). Looked up from germline, CDR1 is SGHTA and CDR2 is FQGTGA. This CDR3 region has 14 residues. CDR3 DNA: TGTGCCAGCAGCTCCGCGGGAACGTCCTACGAGCCGTACTTC. Its translation is CASSSAGTSYEPYF.

Remarks on this clonotype: A read error may produce the germline difference seen at one junction end. The chain couples TRBV12-3 or TRBV12-4 to TRBJ2-7; 10 nucleotides align to TRBD2. The length of the CDR3 is 15 residues. DNA of the CDR3: TGTGCCAGCAGACATGGGGGGGCTAGCGGGAGCGAGCAGTGCTTC. Translated, it gives CASRHGGASGSEQCF.

This chain links TRBV6-6 with TRBJ2-1, with D possibly matching TRBD2 (5 bases). The V end was cut by 8 bases, the J end by 15 bases, with 29 bases between. This CDR3 is built from 15 residues. CDR1 and CDR2 (germline): MNHNY, SVGAGI (reference sequence). The CDR3 sequence is CASCPWTDSYNEWFF. CDR3 coding DNA: TGTGCCAGCTGTCCCTGGACGGACTCCTACAATGAGTGGTTCTTC.

Comment on this clonotype: This is likely a read error, given that the CDR3 carries no conserved phenylalanine or tryptophan at its end. J is TRBJ1-4 and V is TRBV4-1, with TRBD1 matching 7 bases. This CDR3 region has 18 residues. CDR1 MGHRA and CDR2 YSYEKL come from the germline V gene. The CDR3, as DNA: TGCGCCAGCAGCCAAGCGGCGAGACAGGGTGCAACTAATGAAAATCTGTTTATT. Its protein product is CASSQAARQGATNENLFI.

V is TRBV4-1 and J is TRBJ1-5; D gene uncertain. Germline assignment: CDR1 MGHRA and CDR2 YSYEKL. This CDR3 region has 18 residues. The CDR3 protein is CTSSQEVSRSLLNQPQHF. In nucleotides, the CDR3 is TGCACAAGCAGCCAAGAGGTGTCGAGATCACTACTCAATCAGCCCCAGCATTTT.

Turning to this clonotype: Since no conserved phenylalanine or tryptophan closes the CDR3, a read error is the likely cause. The gene calls are TRBV11-2 and TRBJ2-3; 9 nucleotides line up with TRBD2. The length of the CDR3 is 15 residues. From germline, CDR1 is SGHAT and CDR2 FQNNGV. With 5 bases clipped from V and 4 bases from J, the junction kept 7 bases outside the gene matches. The CDR3 DNA is TGTGCCAGCAGCGATAGCGGGAGAATTGCAGATACGCAGTATTCT. Its translation is CASSDSGRIADTQYS.

Concerning this clonotype: The junction differs from germline at one of its ends, possibly a read error. The genes are TRBV18 and TRBJ2-4; TRBD2 matches 10 bases. CDR1 is KGHSH, CDR2 LQKENI, per germline. This CDR3 region has 15 residues. DNA of the CDR3: TGTGTCAGCTCGGGGACTAGCGACTCCAAAAACATTCAGTACTTC. Protein: CVSSGTSDSKNIQYF.

A single count supports this clonotype. The junction departs from germline at one end; a sequencing error may be responsible. This chain links TRBV13 with TRBJ2-1; D is unclear. The CDR3 has 11 amino acids. CDR1 is PRHDT and CDR2 is FYEKMQ in the germline V gene (reference sequence). The CDR3 spells CASSEYSEQFF. DNA for the CDR3: TGTGCTAGCAGCGAGTACAGTGAGCAGTTCTTC. The whole variable domain, filled in from reference TRBV13 and TRBJ2-1, reads AAGVIQSPRHLIKEKRETATLKCYPIPRHDTVYWYQQGPGQDPQFLISFYEKMQSDKGSIPDRFSAQQFSDYHSELNMSSLELGDSALYFCASSEYSEQFFGPGTRLTVL.

Note on this clonotype: The conserved phenylalanine or tryptophan is not found at the CDR3 terminus, so this likely reflects a read error. The chain carries TRBV6-1 and TRBJ2-1, with 10 nucleotides matching TRBD2. The trim removed 7 bases at V and 6 bases at J, leaving 15 bases unmatched. CDR3 size: 17 residues. The germline CDR1 and CDR2 sequences are MNHNS and SASEGT. As DNA, the CDR3 is TGTGCCAGCACTCCGGTAGAACGGACTAGCGGAAGCAATGAGCAGTTCCTC. Its translation: CASTPVERTSGSNEQFL.

J is TRBJ2-1 and V is TRBV11-3; D ambiguous. Judging by the DNA end, TRBJ2-7 fits better; the J call may be wrong. Germline lookup yields CDR1 SGHNT and CDR2 YENEEA. The CDR3 contains 14 residues. The CDR3 region is CATRHGVASYEQYF. Written as DNA, the CDR3 is TGTGCCACTCGACATGGGGTAGCTTCCTACGAGCAGTACTTC.

In regard to this clonotype: Since a much larger clone is just one base distant, this may be a read error. The chain combines TRBV5-4 with TRBJ1-1; D gene ambiguous. The germline gives CDR1 SGHNT, CDR2 YYREEE (reference sequence). CDR3 length: 14 amino acids. V was cut by 4 bases and J by 1 base, with 11 bases left in between. CDR3 nucleotides: TGTGCCAGCAGCGATACGACGGAGAACACTGAAGCTTTCTTT. Translating gives CASSDTTENTEAFF.

J is TRBJ1-1 and V is TRBV29-1; D is uncertain. This CDR3 is 12 amino acids long. Per germline, CDR1 SQVTM and CDR2 ANQGSEA. V was cut by 1 base and J by 12 bases, with 15 bases left in between. The DNA of the CDR3 is TGCAGCGTTGAAGGGAGTGGTCTAGGAACTTTCTTT. It yields the protein CSVEGSGLGTFF.

Concerning this clonotype itself: Compared with germline, one end of the junction differs, possibly owing to a read error. V gene TRBV6-1 combines with J gene TRBJ1-1, with a tentative D call TRBD1 (6 bases). The CDR3 runs to 11 residues. In germline, CDR1 is MNHNS, CDR2 SASEGT. The CDR3 sequence is CASDRNTEVFF. The CDR3 DNA sequence: TGTGCCAGCGACAGGAACACCGAAGTTTTCTTT.

This clonotype came up once. The junction departs from the called germline gene at one end, perhaps through a read error. CDR3 sequence: CASNSGGSSVGARTDTQFF. CDR3 nucleotides: TGTGCCAGCAATTCTGGGGGAAGCTCTGTTGGAGCCCGCACAGATACGCAGTTTTTT. The chain couples TRBV11-1 to TRBJ2-3; D assignment may be TRBD1 or TRBD2 (5 bases each). The CDR3 is 19 amino acids. Germline V lookup: CDR1 SGHAT, CDR2 FQDESV (reference sequence).

With regard to this clonotype: At one boundary the junction diverges from the germline segment, which might be a read error. V is TRBV28 and J is TRBJ2-1; D unclear. Per the germline V gene, CDR1 is MDHEN and CDR2 is SYDVKM. The CDR3 extends over 11 amino acids. CDR3 nucleotide sequence: TGTGCCGGCAGTTTAAAAGTGTTGCAGTTCTTC. Its protein is CAGSLKVLQFF.

A remark on this clonotype: The germline gene is not matched at one end of the junction; a read error may be the cause. The CDR3 DNA reads as TGCAGCGTTCCTGGAGTTGGAAACTACGGCTGCACCTTC. It yields the protein CSVPGVGNYGCTF. The chain joins TRBV29-1 to TRBJ1-2; D remains unclear. Per germline, CDR1 SQVTM and CDR2 ANQGSEA. The CDR3 has 13 amino acids.

As for this clonotype: One end of the junction does not line up with germline, which may come from a read error. The V and J genes are TRBV6-2 or TRBV6-3 and TRBJ1-1; maybe TRBD1 (5 bases). This CDR3 contains 15 residues. Germline V gene lookup returns CDR1 MNHEY and CDR2 SVGEGT. DNA for the CDR3: TGTGCCAGCAGTGAACAAGGGGCGAGGAGCACTGAAGGTTTCTTT. It encodes CASSEQGARSTEGFF.

To note about this clonotype: The CDR3 carries no conserved terminal phenylalanine or tryptophan, so it likely arises from a read error. Because the CDR3's place on the DNA is in doubt, the DNA is left out and the CDR3 is given as listed by TCRdb. The chain is built from TRBV29-1 and TRBJ2-3; the table's D call of TRBD2 was not tested on the DNA. The CDR3 spans 14 residues, counting both ends. Germline-derived CDR1 and CDR2 are SQVTM and ANQGSEA. The chain's CDR3 is CSVGTSGRADTQYI.

For this clonotype: A read error may account for a junction end that differs from germline. The chain joins TRBV29-1 to TRBJ2-2; 9 nucleotides align to TRBD1. In germline, CDR1 is SQVTM, CDR2 ANQGSEA. There are 13 residues in the CDR3. The CDR3 coding sequence is TGCAGCGTTACAGGGGGCGCATCGGGGGAACTGTTTTTT. Translation gives CSVTGGASGELFF.

On this clonotype: At one boundary the junction diverges from the germline segment, which might be a read error. The chain has TRBV7-3 and TRBJ2-2, with D possibly being TRBD2 (5 bases). Germline V CDR1 and CDR2: SGHTA, FQGTGA. The CDR3 sequence is 17 residues long. CDR3 nucleotides: TGTGGCAGCAGCCACGACGAGGCGGTCGCGAACACCGGGGAGCTATTTTTT. Protein product: CGSSHDEAVANTGELFF.

A note on this clonotype: Mismatch with germline at one junction end may stem from a read error. The chain is built from TRBV7-3 and TRBJ2-3; no clear D. This CDR3 region has 12 residues. Germline V CDR1 and CDR2: SGHTA, FQGTGA. The CDR3 spells CAGSRGTDTQYF. CDR3 in DNA: TGTGCCGGCAGCCGCGGCACAGATACGCAGTATTTT.

Comment on this clonotype: Compared with germline, one end of the junction differs, possibly owing to a read error. The V and J genes are TRBV6-2 or TRBV6-3 and TRBJ2-3; D is ambiguous. Looked up from germline, CDR1 is MNHEY and CDR2 is SVGEGT. The CDR3 totals 14 residues. The CDR3 nucleotides read TGTGCCAGCAGGTACAAGGCAGCCACAGATACGCAATATTTT. Protein product: CASRYKAATDTQYF.

This chain links TRBV5-1 with TRBJ2-1, with 10 bases aligning to TRBD2. The CDR3 is 16 residues long. CDR1 and CDR2 (germline): SGHRS, YFSETQ. The ends lost 8 bases at V and 7 bases at J; junction bases unmatched: 15. CDR3 nucleotides: TGCGCCAGAAGCGCCCGCTTAGCGGGAGGAATGAATGAGCAGTTCTTC. This gives the protein CARSARLAGGMNEQFF.

A note on this clonotype: Because the CDR3 is missing its conserved closing phenylalanine or tryptophan, this is likely a read error. The DNA is left out, because the CDR3 cannot be placed on it with certainty; the CDR3 is given as TCRdb lists it. This chain links TRBV4-3 with TRBJ1-6; the table's D call TRBD1 went unverified against the DNA. Germline V gene lookup returns CDR1 LGHNA and CDR2 YSLEER. The CDR3 adds up to 15 amino acids, both ends counted. CDR3 sequence reads: CASSQGQLYNSPPHL.

Points on this clonotype: The germline gene is not matched at one end of the junction; a read error may be the cause. The chain uses TRBV11-3 and TRBJ2-2, with 11 bases that match TRBD2. The CDR3 has 16 amino acids. The V gene's germline CDR1 is SGHNT and CDR2 YENEEA. Here the CDR3 reads CAGSPGLAGYTGELFF. The CDR3 region has the DNA TGTGCCGGCAGCCCCGGACTAGCGGGCTATACCGGGGAACTGTTTTTT.

On this clonotype: A much larger clone lies a single base off, so this may be a read error. The rearrangement links TRBV30 to TRBJ2-5; the D gene could be TRBD1 or TRBD2 (5 bases each). Germline values: CDR1 GTSNPN, CDR2 SVGIG (reference sequence). The CDR3 covers 15 residues. In nucleotides, the CDR3 is TGTGCCTGGAGTACCCCCTTCACTAGAGGGGAGACCCACTACTTC. Protein product: CAWSTPFTRGETHYF.

As regards this clonotype: Lacking the conserved final phenylalanine or tryptophan, this CDR3 likely reflects a read error. The chain recombines TRBV6-1 with TRBJ2-1; maybe TRBD1 (11 bases). This CDR3 comprises 13 residues. In germline, CDR1 is MNHNS, CDR2 SASEGT. CDR3 protein: CVSGRDRGDEQFS. For the CDR3, the DNA is TGTGTCAGCGGGAGGGACAGGGGGGATGAGCAGTTCTCC.

With regard to this clonotype: Germline is not matched at one junction end, which may reflect a read error. V gene TRBV29-1 combines with J gene TRBJ2-3, with 8 bases identical to TRBD1. CDR3 length: 14 amino acids. Germline-derived CDR1 and CDR2 are SQVTM and ANQGSEA. The CDR3 DNA is TGCACCGTTGGGGTGACAGGGGTCCGAGCTACGCAGTATTTT. Translation gives CTVGVTGVRATQYF.